These T cell receptor beta chains were read from a single sample in a study of T cell responses to AZD1222 COVID-19 vaccine. Profiled with immunoSEQ multiplex PCR; TCRdb holds only in-frame clones, not every one. This repertoire shows approximately 110,000 clones, roughly 87% found once; its top ten account for about 1.2%. This material consisted of peripheral blood, taken on day 0 of AZD1222 vaccination. The receptors derive from an adult in good health. CDR3s include the opening cysteine and the closing phenylalanine or tryptophan. The D gene is left open where the match is weak. Clone size is not always given. Where it is, it says once, few, many or a class for expanded clones.

>.|TRBJ1-5|TRBV6-2/TRBV6-3|.
CASSYPLSGKDQPQHF
TGTGCCAGCAGTTACCCCCTGAGCGGGAAAGATCAGCCCCAGCATTTT
>.|TRBJ1-6|TRBV3-1/TRBV3-2|.
CASSQVQNSPLHF
TGTGCCAGCAGCCAAGTTCAGAATTCACCCCTCCACTTT
>.|TRBJ2-1|TRBV3-1/TRBV3-2|TRBD2
CASSQDGTSLRSSYNEQFF
TGTGCCAGCAGCCAGGACGGGACTAGCCTTAGAAGCTCCTACAATGAGCAGTTCTTC
>.|TRBJ1-4|TRBV2|.
CASRSYTGTDNEKLFF
TGTGCCAGCAGATCGTATACTGGGACCGATAATGAAAAACTGTTTTTT
>once|TRBJ2-1|TRBV7-2|.
CASSPGGSAVEQFF
TGTGCCAGCAGCCCAGGTGGCTCCGCGGTTGAGCAGTTCTTC
>.|TRBJ1-1|TRBV9|.
CASSVGMGNTEAFF
TGTGCCAGCAGCGTAGGGATGGGGAACACTGAAGCTTTCTTT
>.|TRBJ2-5|TRBV5-4|TRBD2
CASSPSLGGGSEETQYF
TGTGCCAGCAGCCCTTCATTGGGGGGGGGTTCAGAAGAGACCCAGTACTTC
>.|TRBJ2-7|TRBV2|TRBD1
CASIDPGQGYEQYF
TGTGCCAGCATTGATCCGGGACAGGGCTACGAGCAGTACTTC
>.|TRBJ1-3|TRBV4-3|.
CASSQDPDRSGNTIYF
TGCGCCAGCAGCCAAGACCCGGACCGCTCTGGAAACACCATATATTTT
>.|TRBJ2-3|TRBV4-1|TRBD1
CASSQDQMSNRGADTQYF
TGCGCCAGCAGCCAAGATCAGATGAGTAACAGGGGCGCAGATACGCAGTATTTT
>few|TRBJ1-2|TRBV11-2|.
CASSFALGFYGYTF
TGTGCCAGCAGCTTTGCCCTAGGATTCTATGGCTACACCTTC
>.|TRBJ2-1|TRBV5-6|.
CASSLFKSGFNEQFF
TGTGCCAGCAGCTTGTTTAAGTCGGGGTTCAATGAGCAGTTCTTC
>.|TRBJ2-3|TRBV7-2|.
CASSLYRDLVTDTQYF
TGTGCCAGCAGCTTATACCGGGACTTAGTCACAGATACGCAGTATTTT
>once|TRBJ1-2|TRBV4-2|TRBD1
CASSNDRVYGYTF
TGTGCCAGCAGCAACGACAGGGTGTATGGCTACACCTTC
>.|TRBJ1-6|TRBV4-2|.
CASSLRGVTYNSPLHF
TGTGCCAGCAGCCTCCGAGGGGTAACCTATAATTCACCCCTCCACTTT
>.|TRBJ2-1|TRBV5-1|TRBD1
CASSLALGQGAPGASYNEQFF
TGCGCCAGCAGCTTGGCCTTAGGACAGGGGGCACCCGGGGCCTCCTACAATGAGCAGTTCTTC
>.|TRBJ1-4|TRBV19|.
CASSAGGWGEKLFF
TGTGCCAGTAGCGCCGGGGGGTGGGGCGAAAAACTGTTTTTT
>.|TRBJ2-5|TRBV27|TRBD1
CASSTNRGMETQYF
TGTGCCAGCAGTACCAACAGGGGGATGGAGACCCAGTACTTC
>.|TRBJ1-5|TRBV25-1|TRBD1
CASRGLTGFVQPQHF
TGTGCCAGTCGGGGGTTGACAGGGTTCGTTCAGCCCCAGCATTTT
>.|TRBJ2-4|TRBV5-1|TRBD1
CASSWRTGDSKNIQYF
TGCGCCAGCAGCTGGCGGACAGGGGATTCCAAAAACATTCAGTACTTC
>.|TRBJ2-1|TRBV19|.
CASSDSYNEQFF
TGTGCCAGTAGTGACAGCTACAATGAGCAGTTCTTC
>.|TRBJ2-5|TRBV5-4|TRBD2
CASSTPGRGQETQYF
TGTGCCAGCAGCACCCCTGGGAGGGGACAAGAGACCCAGTACTTC
>.|TRBJ2-1|TRBV4-1|TRBD2
CASSHLAGGNGEQFF
TGCGCCAGCAGCCACCTAGCGGGGGGGAACGGTGAGCAGTTCTTC
>.|TRBJ1-1|TRBV4-3|.
CASSQTGTPASTEAFF
TGCGCCAGCAGCCAAACCGGGACCCCGGCGAGCACTGAAGCTTTCTTT
>.|TRBJ1-2|TRBV19|.
CATKGYAVHGYTF
TGTGCCACCAAGGGGTATGCGGTACATGGCTACACCTTC
>.|TRBJ2-7|TRBV4-2|TRBD1
CASSQTGASYEQYF
TGTGCCAGCAGCCAGACAGGGGCGTCCTACGAGCAGTACTTC
>.|TRBJ2-7|TRBV19|.
CASSRLWANAYEQYF
TGTGCCAGTAGTAGGCTTTGGGCAAATGCCTACGAGCAGTACTTC
>.|TRBJ1-2|TRBV6-5|.
CASSLAGEGYTF
TGTGCCAGCAGTTTGGCAGGGGAAGGCTACACCTTC
>.|TRBJ2-7|TRBV7-2|.
CASSLGFAEQYF
TGTGCCAGCAGCTTAGGGTTTGCGGAGCAGTACTTC
>.|TRBJ2-7|TRBV5-1|TRBD1
CASSLRTGGYEQYF
TGCGCCAGCAGCTTAAGGACAGGGGGCTACGAGCAGTACTTC
>.|TRBJ2-7|TRBV5-1|TRBD2
CASSLVPSGGEQYF
TGCGCCAGCAGCTTGGTTCCTAGCGGGGGGGAGCAGTACTTC
>.|TRBJ1-2|TRBV7-2|TRBD1
CASSLEAGGYGYTF
TGTGCCAGCAGCTTAGAGGCAGGGGGGTATGGCTACACCTTC
>.|TRBJ1-1|TRBV5-1|.
CASSGGTVGGGDTEAFF
TGCGCCAGCAGCGGGGGAACAGTCGGGGGCGGGGACACTGAAGCTTTCTTT
>.|TRBJ1-2|TRBV6-4|.
CASRQSLANYGYTF
TGTGCCAGCAGACAGTCCCTTGCTAACTATGGCTACACCTTC